One sample yielded the 32 T cell receptor beta chains listed below, sequenced in a study of T cells in Graves' hyperthyroidism and ophthalmopathy. TCR beta CDR3 sequences were amplified from RNA transcripts. TCR CDR3 underwent first-round RT-PCR with the HTBI primer set. TCRdb re-analysed the multiplex PCR reads in MiXCR, keeping a single row per CDR3 protein. Counted here are fewer than 350,000 distinct CDR3 sequences, 15% to 20% occurring once; the ten biggest clones make up less than 65%. Material: blood. The source is a woman aged 45-65 years with Graves' hyperthyroidism.

The rearrangement links TRBV28 to TRBJ2-5, with D possibly being TRBD1 (6 bases). V was trimmed by 5 bases and J by 5 bases, leaving 15 bases between them. From germline, CDR1 is MDHEN and CDR2 SYDVKM. This CDR3 is built from 14 residues. The CDR3 DNA sequence: TGTGCCAGCAGTCCTTCTACAGGGTGGGAGACCCAGTACTTC. It specifies CASSPSTGWETQYF.

This clonotype occurred many times. The V and J genes are TRBV28 and TRBJ2-5; TRBD1 is a possible D gene (6 bases). From germline, CDR1 is MDHEN and CDR2 SYDVKM. V shed 5 bases and J shed 4 bases, with 11 bases lying between them. This CDR3 contains 13 residues. The CDR3 reads CASSATGTETQYF. The CDR3 DNA follows: TGTGCCAGCAGTGCGACAGGCACAGAGACCCAGTACTTC.

In this sample, this clonotype turned up many times. This chain joins TRBV27 and TRBJ2-2; TRBD1 might be the D (6 bases). Looked up from germline, CDR1 is MNHEY and CDR2 is SMNVEV (reference sequence). Trimming took 2 bases from V and 5 from J, leaving 15 bases between them. CDR3 length equals 16 residues. Here the CDR3 reads CASSLASRGGTGELFF. Here the CDR3 DNA reads TGTGCCAGCAGTTTAGCGTCCAGGGGCGGGACCGGGGAGCTGTTTTTT.

This clonotype was seen at least ten times. The chain has TRBV20-1 and TRBJ1-1, with D possibly TRBD1 on 5 matching bases. Germline V gives CDR1 DFQATT, CDR2 SNEGSKA (reference sequence). The CDR3 contains 15 residues. Trimming pared 1 base from V and 4 bases from J, leaving 16 bases between. The CDR3 nucleotides read TGCAGTGCTAGAGTTCTCGGGGGGAGAGGCACTGAAGCTTTCTTT. It is translated as CSARVLGGRGTEAFF.

Many counts were recorded for this clonotype. This chain joins TRBV6-2 or TRBV6-3 and TRBJ2-3; 10 positions agree with TRBD1. Germline CDR1 reads MNHEY; CDR2 reads SVGEGT. The CDR3 length is 12 residues. V was clipped by 4 bases and J by 9 bases; unmatched bases: 1. The DNA of the CDR3 is TGTGCCAGCAGTTGGGGACAGGGGACGCAGTATTTT. Its translation: CASSWGQGTQYF.

This clonotype was picked up many times. This chain links TRBV5-1 with TRBJ2-3, with TRBD2 as a possible D gene (6 bases). The CDR3 is made up of 14 amino acids. Germline assignment: CDR1 SGHRS and CDR2 YFSETQ. V was shortened by 4 bases and J by 2 bases, with 11 bases between the two germline ends. Written as DNA, the CDR3 is TGCGCCAGCAGCACTCGGGAGATCACAGATACGCAGTATTTT. Protein product: CASSTREITDTQYF.

With regard to this clonotype: At one of its ends the junction is not consistent with the germline gene, which may arise from a read error. The chain employs TRBV2 and TRBJ1-5, with 7 bases aligning to TRBD1. Germline V gene data show CDR1 as SNHLY and CDR2 as FYNNEI. The CDR3 is 14 amino acids. The CDR3 is CASTEGTVIGPQHF. CDR3 nucleotide sequence: TGTGCCAGCACTGAAGGGACAGTCATCGGGCCCCAGCATTTT.

This sequence joins TRBV28 and TRBJ2-7; D unclear. CDR1 and CDR2 from the germline V gene are MDHEN and SYDVKM. Trimming stripped 2 bases from V and 6 bases from J, with 23 bases between. The CDR3 covers 17 residues. CDR3 loop: CASSLGGLERPNLEQYF. CDR3 in DNA: TGTGCCAGCAGTTTAGGTGGCTTAGAAAGGCCAAATCTCGAGCAGTACTTC. Based on the CDR3 plus reference TRBV28 and TRBJ2-7, the full variable domain is DVKVTQSSRYLVKRTGEKVFLECVQDMDHENMFWYRQDPGLGLRLIYFSYDVKMKEKGDIPEGYSVSREKKERFSLILESASTNQTSMYLCASSLGGLERPNLEQYFGPGTRLTVT.

This clonotype occurred many times. V gene TRBV5-1 combines with J gene TRBJ2-6, with D uncertain. The CDR3 is 15 amino acids. Trimming cost V 4 bases and J 0 bases, with 8 bases left between them. Germline-derived CDR1 and CDR2 are SGHRS and YFSETQ. In DNA form, the CDR3 reads TGCGCCAGCAGCCCCCCAATCTCTGGGGCCAACGTCCTGACTTTC. This codes for CASSPPISGANVLTF.

This clonotype was seen repeatedly, ten times or more. The rearrangement links TRBV2 to TRBJ2-1, with D unclear. V was pared by 4 bases and J by 1 base, with 11 bases between. The CDR3 totals 15 residues. Germline CDR1 SNHLY, CDR2 FYNNEI. CDR3 region: CASSVGRPSYNEQFF. In nucleotides, the CDR3 is TGTGCCAGCAGTGTTGGGCGCCCTTCCTACAATGAGCAGTTCTTC.

A few counts support this clonotype. The CDR3 protein is CASSYSGQWDYNEQFF. In nucleotides, the CDR3 is TGTGCCAGCAGTTACTCAGGACAATGGGACTACAATGAGCAGTTCTTC. The rearrangement uses TRBV6-2 or TRBV6-3 and TRBJ2-1; D might be TRBD1 (5 bases). The CDR3 sequence is 16 residues long. The germline V gene has CDR1 MNHEY and CDR2 SVGEGT. V shed 0 bases and J shed 3 bases, with 12 bases lying between them.

This clonotype occurred a few times. The chain links TRBV27 to TRBJ2-6; maybe TRBD1 (6 bases). CDR1 is MNHEY, CDR2 SMNVEV, per germline (reference sequence). The CDR3 is made up of 15 amino acids. Deletions cut 5 bases from V and 0 bases from J, with 8 bases between. As DNA, the CDR3 is TGTGCCAGCAGTCGACAGGACTCTGGGGCCAACGTCCTGACTTTC. Translated: CASSRQDSGANVLTF.

V is TRBV6-1 and J is TRBJ2-3; tentatively, D is TRBD1 (6 bases). V was clipped by 5 bases and J by 2 bases, with 11 bases between them. Germline V gives CDR1 MNHNS, CDR2 SASEGT. The CDR3 covers 14 residues. The CDR3 is CASSTGPDTDTQYF. The CDR3 DNA follows: TGTGCCAGCAGTACAGGGCCGGACACAGATACGCAGTATTTT.

This clonotype turned up a few times. This rearrangement joins TRBV11-2 to TRBJ2-5; 8 bases fit TRBD1. Germline V gene lookup returns CDR1 SGHAT and CDR2 FQNNGV. The CDR3 length is 14 residues. The junction had 10 bases not matched to a gene; V was cut back by 1 base and J by 12 bases. The CDR3 is CASSLAAGGDPEYF. Written as DNA, the CDR3 is TGTGCCAGCAGCTTAGCGGCAGGGGGCGACCCAGAGTACTTC.

Ten or more counts support this clonotype. The chain employs TRBV10-3 and TRBJ2-3, with TRBD1 identical over 8 bases. Losses at the gene ends were 10 bases for V and 4 bases for J; bases not matched to a gene: 7. The CDR3 is made up of 13 amino acids. Germline V gene lookup returns CDR1 ENHRY and CDR2 SYGVKD. DNA of the CDR3: TGTGCCACCCATGGACAGGGCGCAGATACGCAGTATTTT. Translation: CATHGQGADTQYF.

In this sample, this clonotype turned up a few times. The chain combines TRBV6-1 with TRBJ2-7; 7 bases match TRBD1. In germline, CDR1 is MNHNS, CDR2 SASEGT. The CDR3 totals 15 residues. V lost 1 base, J lost 3 bases, and 6 bases stayed unmatched. CDR3 nucleotides: TGTGCCAGCAGTGAAGAATCAGGGGGTGGCTACGAGCAGTACTTC. Translated: CASSEESGGGYEQYF.

The rearrangement joins TRBV19 to TRBJ2-2; 10 nucleotides line up with TRBD2. The trim removed 4 bases at V and 2 bases at J, leaving 7 bases unmatched. There are 17 residues in the CDR3. Germline CDR1 and CDR2: LNHDA and SQIVND (reference sequence). The CDR3 nucleotides read TGTGCCAGTAGTACTCTTCGGACTAGCGGCAACACCGGGGAGCTGTTTTTT. It translates to CASSTLRTSGNTGELFF. Full variable domain (missing parts from reference TRBV19 and TRBJ2-2): DGGITQSPKYLFRKEGQNVTLSCEQNLNHDAMYWYRQDPGQGLRLIYYSQIVNDFQKGDIAEGYSVSREKKESFPLTVTSAQKNPTAFYLCASSTLRTSGNTGELFFGEGSRLTVL.

This clonotype was detected many times. This chain connects TRBV3-1 to TRBJ2-1, with D uncertain. Trimming cost V 4 bases and J 10 bases, with 20 bases left between them. This CDR3 has 15 residues. Germline V gene data show CDR1 as LGHDT and CDR2 as YNNKEL (reference sequence). The CDR3 loop is CASSLSSRRPHEQFF. CDR3 DNA sequence: TGTGCCAGCAGCCTCTCCAGTCGACGGCCCCACGAGCAGTTCTTC.

This clonotype was found many times. The V gene is TRBV5-1, the J gene TRBJ2-1; D call uncertain. The CDR3 is 15 amino acids. V lost 5 bases to trimming and J lost 8 bases, with 20 bases between them. The germline CDR1 and CDR2 sequences are SGHRS and YFSETQ. This CDR3 is CASRITGLTGDEQFF. The CDR3, as DNA: TGCGCCAGCAGGATTACCGGGCTAACTGGGGATGAGCAGTTCTTC.

In this sample, this clonotype turned up a few times. The genes are TRBV27 and TRBJ1-1; TRBD1 matches 10 bases. CDR1 and CDR2 from the germline V gene are MNHEY and SMNVEV (reference sequence). Losses at the gene ends were 7 bases for V and 3 bases for J; bases not matched to a gene: 14. The CDR3 runs 17 residues. The CDR3 spells CASTQQGRTGGDTEAFF. CDR3 nucleotide sequence: TGTGCCAGCACCCAACAAGGGAGGACAGGGGGGGACACTGAAGCTTTCTTT.

This clonotype has a single count. This rearrangement joins TRBV7-3 to TRBJ2-7, with a weak D call TRBD2 (5 bases). Germline values: CDR1 SGHTA, CDR2 FQGTGA. The CDR3 is 14 amino acids. Trimming pared 5 bases from V and 3 bases from J, leaving 14 bases between. The CDR3 here is CASSLLSGGYEQYV. DNA for the CDR3: TGTGCCAGCAGCCTGCTCTCCGGAGGCTACGAGCAGTACGTC.

This chain joins TRBV11-2 and TRBJ2-7; 9 nucleotides align to TRBD2. Germline trimming cut 5 bases from V and 4 bases from J; bases unmatched to any gene: 9. There are 15 residues in the CDR3. Germline loops: CDR1 SGHAT, CDR2 FQNNGV. The CDR3 sequence: CASSQEVAGVYEQYV. The CDR3 nucleotides read TGTGCCAGCAGCCAAGAAGTAGCGGGGGTATACGAGCAGTACGTC.

This clonotype was observed at least ten times. This chain joins TRBV7-2 and TRBJ2-5, with a possible D match to TRBD2 (5 bases). Trimming took off 4 bases at V and 5 bases at J, with 14 bases between the two ends. CDR3 size: 14 residues. Germline loops: CDR1 SGHTA, CDR2 FQGNSA. The CDR3 reads CASSSLSGWETQYF. CDR3 DNA sequence: TGTGCCAGCAGCTCCCTCTCGGGGTGGGAGACCCAGTACTTC.

The DNA of the CDR3 is TGTGCCAGCAGTGTACTAGCGGGGGGCGTCTACGAGCAGTACGTC. This translates into CASSVLAGGVYEQYV. The rearrangement joins TRBV6-1 to TRBJ2-7, with TRBD2 matching over 12 bases. Looked up from germline, CDR1 is MNHNS and CDR2 is SASEGT. The V gene end was trimmed by 4 bases and the J gene end by 3 bases; junction bases not matched to a gene: 4. The CDR3 runs to 15 residues.

The rearrangement joins TRBV2 to TRBJ1-5; TRBD1 aligns across 7 bases. Looked up from germline, CDR1 is SNHLY and CDR2 is FYNNEI. The trim removed 1 base at V and 5 bases at J, leaving 8 bases unmatched. This CDR3 contains 16 residues. The CDR3 bases are TGTGCCAGCAGTGAAGTTGAGGGGGCGCAGGATCAGCCCCAGCATTTT. Protein sequence: CASSEVEGAQDQPQHF. Full variable domain (remainder filled in from reference TRBV2 and TRBJ1-5): EPEVTQTPSHQVTQMGQEVILRCVPISNHLYFYWYRQILGQKVEFLVSFYNNEISEKSEIFDDQFSVERPDGSNFTLKIRSTKLEDSAMYFCASSEVEGAQDQPQHFGDGTRLSIL.

CDR3 sequence (DNA): TGTGCCAGCAGCTTGGACACCGGGGAGCTGTTTTTT. As protein: CASSLDTGELFF. The chain couples TRBV7-8 to TRBJ2-2; the D is unclear. This CDR3 spans 12 amino acids. The V end lost 3 bases, the J end lost 3 bases, and 2 bases lay between the germline ends. Germline values: CDR1 SGHVS, CDR2 FQNEAQ.

This clonotype was seen many times. The chain is built from TRBV27 and TRBJ2-5, with 7 bases aligning to TRBD1. CDR1 MNHEY and CDR2 SMNVEV come from the germline V gene (reference sequence). After removal of 0 bases from V and 1 base from J, the junction contained 2 bases not matched to a gene. CDR3 length equals 15 residues. CDR3 DNA sequence: TGTGCCAGCAGTTTATCGGCAGGGGGCCAAGAGACCCAGTACTTC. This sequence encodes CASSLSAGGQETQYF.

In this sample, this clonotype turned up many times. The chain has TRBV18 and TRBJ1-4; D ambiguous. The ends were cut back, 8 bases at V and 4 bases at J, with 5 bases in the middle. CDR1 and CDR2 from the germline V gene are KGHSH and LQKENI. The CDR3 extends over 11 amino acids. The CDR3 nucleotides are TGTGCCAGCCGAGATAATGAAAAACTGTTTTTT. It yields the protein CASRDNEKLFF.

The V gene is TRBV6-2 or TRBV6-3, the J gene TRBJ1-5, with a tentative D call TRBD1 (5 bases). V was clipped by 8 bases and J by 7 bases, with 18 bases between them. Germline V gene lookup returns CDR1 MNHEY and CDR2 SVGEGT. CDR3 length equals 14 residues. Here the CDR3 DNA reads TGTGCCAGCGTTCTAAGAGGGGCGGGGCAGCCCCAGCATTTT. Protein product: CASVLRGAGQPQHF.

This clonotype turned up a few times. The J gene is TRBJ2-7, the V gene TRBV6-1; 10 bases are shared with TRBD1. The CDR3 is made up of 14 amino acids. The germline gives CDR1 MNHNS, CDR2 SASEGT. J was trimmed by 1 base and V by 5 bases; bases with no gene match: 2. CDR3 DNA: TGTGCCAGCAGTCGGGGACAGGGGTCCTACGAGCAGTACGTC. Residues: CASSRGQGSYEQYV.

This clonotype was counted a few times. This chain connects TRBV27 to TRBJ1-2; possible D gene TRBD1, 5 bases. The CDR3 loop spans 12 amino acids. V gave up 5 bases and J gave up 9 bases, with 13 bases separating them. Germline loops: CDR1 MNHEY, CDR2 SMNVEV (reference sequence). This CDR3 reads CASSAGRKSYTF. CDR3 nucleotides: TGTGCCAGCAGTGCGGGACGGAAAAGCTACACCTTC.

This clonotype was found a few times. This rearrangement joins TRBV28 to TRBJ1-2; maybe TRBD1 (5 bases). The CDR3 contains 12 residues. From germline, CDR1 is MDHEN and CDR2 SYDVKM. V lost 10 bases and J lost 4, with 13 bases in between. CDR3 region: CATGTASYGYTF. The CDR3 DNA sequence: TGTGCCACCGGGACTGCGAGCTATGGCTACACCTTC.